This TCR beta chain originates from a study of blood T cells in healthy people across ages. Notes on the study in general: Strong correlation existed between TCR beta diversity and naive T cell percentage. Unsorted PBMCs blocked a conclusive comparison of naive and antigen-experienced cells.

The V gene end was trimmed by 7 bases and the J gene end by 5 bases; junction bases not matched to a gene: 6. The CDR3 totals 13 residues. The authors ran a second PCR of roughly 6 to 12 cycles using a sample-barcoded 5' primer and a J-beta primer mix. TCRdb fed the 5' RACE reads into MiXCR, producing one record per CDR3 protein. This table holds about 900,000 distinct CDR3 sequences, approximately 67% found once. This clonotype occurred a few times. Its antigen remains unknown. Each sample gave at least 6.5 million isolated PBMCs. The sequenced material came from blood. The chain links TRBV12-3 or TRBV12-4 to TRBJ2-7; TRBD1 aligns across 9 bases. This receptor was obtained from a man younger than 45 in good health. Here the CDR3 reads CASKGTGNNEQYF. The CDR3 nucleotides are TGTGCCAGCAAGGGGACAGGGAACAACGAGCAGTACTTC.